This entry features one T cell receptor beta chain sequence. Only in-frame clones appear in the TCRdb table, and some are missing; sequencing was by immunoSEQ multiplex PCR. The repertoire holds 150,000 to 200,000 clones, with 85% to 90% as singletons. This sample is part of a study of T cell responses to AZD1222 COVID-19 vaccine. V was clipped by 1 base and J by 3 bases; unmatched bases: 8. The germline gives CDR1 LGHDT, CDR2 YNNKEL (reference sequence). This CDR3 has 17 amino acids. The chain combines TRBV3-1 (or the pseudogene TRBV3-2) with TRBJ2-1; 8 bases agree with TRBD2. The sequence was obtained from an adult in good health. The specimen comprised peripheral blood, sampled on day 0 of MenACWY control vaccination. DNA of the CDR3: TGTGCCAGCAGCCAAGTGGCGAGCGGGGGCTACTACAATGAGCAGTTCTTC. This encodes CASSQVASGGYYNEQFF.